The 21 T cell receptor beta chains listed next were all sequenced from one sample in a study of beta chain features in type 1 diabetes. Notes on the study in general: In every one of the four CD4+ subsets, TCRB CDR3s were moderately but significantly shorter in Type 1 diabetes patients.

What was sequenced were expressed TCRB transcripts, since all of the isolated RNA had been reverse transcribed. Method: immunoSEQ multiplex PCR; TCRdb's copy keeps in-frame clones and lacks some. The table lists 300,000 or so clones, roughly 13% of them singletons. Their antigen targets remain unknown. What was sequenced was naive CD4+ T cells from blood. These receptors originate from a woman younger than 35 with type 1 diabetes.

This clone was seen only a few times. The chain's CDR3 is CASSPRVKTGDRNTEAFF. CDR3 DNA: TGTGCCAGCTCACCAAGAGTCAAGACAGGAGACAGGAACACTGAAGCTTTCTTT. V gene TRBV18 combines with J gene TRBJ1-1; tentatively, D is TRBD1 (6 bases). CDR3 length: 18 amino acids. V lost 2 bases and J 1 base, leaving 20 bases between the germline ends. CDR1 KGHSH and CDR2 LQKENI come from the germline V gene.

In its sample, this clone was seen a few times. V is TRBV30 and J is TRBJ2-2, with 10 bases identical to TRBD2. CDR3 length: 15 amino acids. Germline CDR1 GTSNPN, CDR2 SVGIG (reference sequence). V lost 5 bases to trimming and J lost 0 bases; unmatched junction nucleotides: 3. CDR3 residues: CAWASGSTNTGELFF. The CDR3 DNA reads TGTGCCTGGGCTAGCGGGAGTACGAACACCGGGGAGCTGTTTTTT.

This clone has more than one count but fewer than ten. The J gene is TRBJ1-1, the V gene TRBV30; 9 bases match TRBD1. Germline values: CDR1 GTSNPN, CDR2 SVGIG (reference sequence). CDR3 length: 15 amino acids. Trimming at V came to 2 bases and at J to 6 bases, leaving 10 bases not matched to a gene. The CDR3 nucleotides read TGTGCCTGGAGTCCCCTGCCGACAGGGGGATCTGAAGCTTTCTTT. Translated, it gives CAWSPLPTGGSEAFF.

This clone was seen more than once but under ten times. The chain joins TRBV28 to TRBJ2-7, with 8 bases lining up with TRBD1. The V gene's germline CDR1 is MDHEN and CDR2 SYDVKM. V lost 8 bases, J lost 0 bases, and 3 bases stayed unmatched. The CDR3 is 13 amino acids. The CDR3, as DNA: TGTGCCAGCGGGGACAGGAGCTCCTACGAGCAGTACGTC. Protein: CASGDRSSYEQYV.

This clone showed up just a few times. V and J are TRBV25-1 and TRBJ2-6; 8 bases match TRBD1. Trimming removed 4 bases from V and 2 bases from J; junction bases left unmatched: 1. The germline V gene encodes CDR1 MGHDK and CDR2 SYGVNS. The CDR3 is made up of 15 amino acids. The CDR3 DNA sequence: TGTGCCAGCAGTGTACAGGGGGCTGGGGCCAACGTCCTGACTTTC. Its translation: CASSVQGAGANVLTF.

This clone was counted between two and nine times. The chain joins TRBV7-9 to TRBJ2-7; 7 bases align to TRBD1. The CDR3 spans 13 residues. Germline CDR1 and CDR2: SEHNR and FQNEAQ (reference sequence). J gave up 1 base and V 7 bases, and 4 bases lay outside the gene matches. As DNA, the CDR3 is TGTGCCAGCAACCGGGACAGATCCTACGAGCAGTACTTC. Its protein product is CASNRDRSYEQYF.

The table lists this clone with a few counts. The rearrangement uses TRBV9 and TRBJ2-7; 10 nucleotides match TRBD2. The V segment lost 4 bases and the J segment 2 bases; nucleotides outside the gene matches: 6. From germline, CDR1 is SGDLS and CDR2 YYNGEE. CDR3 size: 15 residues. In DNA form, the CDR3 reads TGTGCCAGCAGCCCAAACCTAGCGGGGGCCTACGAGCAGTACTTC. It encodes CASSPNLAGAYEQYF.

The chain combines TRBV30 with TRBJ2-1; the match to TRBD2 covers 8 bases. The CDR3 extends over 17 amino acids. Germline values: CDR1 GTSNPN, CDR2 SVGIG (reference sequence). V shed 1 base, J shed 7 bases, and the junction held 15 bases outside the gene matches. The CDR3 DNA is TGTGCCTGGAGTGGACCTAGCGGGCCGAAGGGAGTAAATGAGCAGTTCTTC. Translating gives CAWSGPSGPKGVNEQFF.

This clone has a handful of counts. V and J are TRBV7-2 and TRBJ2-1, with TRBD2 as a possible D gene (6 bases). V dropped 3 bases and J dropped 5 bases, with 17 bases sitting between them. Germline CDR1 SGHTA, CDR2 FQGNSA. The CDR3 sequence is 16 residues long. CDR3 DNA sequence: TGTGCCAGCAGCTTCCGGGACTCAGGCTTCAACAATGAGCAGTTCTTC. Amino acid sequence: CASSFRDSGFNNEQFF.

This clone was detected a few times. This chain uses TRBV7-9 with TRBJ1-2; D gene ambiguous. Trimming cost V 7 bases and J 3 bases, with 12 bases left between them. This CDR3 spans 13 amino acids. Germline lookup yields CDR1 SEHNR and CDR2 FQNEAQ (reference sequence). The CDR3 nucleotides are TGTGCCAGCACCTTGCAGGCCTACTATGGCTACACCTTC. Its translation is CASTLQAYYGYTF.

The table lists this clone with a few counts. The rearrangement joins TRBV18 to TRBJ1-1; 7 bases are shared with TRBD1. The CDR3 is made up of 14 amino acids. V dropped 4 bases and J dropped 1; count of bases not matched to a gene: 3. Germline-derived CDR1 and CDR2 are KGHSH and LQKENI. This CDR3 is CASSLGGSNTEAFF. CDR3 DNA: TGTGCCAGCTCACTAGGGGGCTCGAACACTGAAGCTTTCTTT.

The J gene is TRBJ2-5, the V gene TRBV19; maybe TRBD2 (6 bases). The V gene's germline CDR1 is LNHDA and CDR2 SQIVND (reference sequence). V was trimmed by 3 bases and J by 2 bases, leaving 13 bases between them. CDR3 length: 15 amino acids. The CDR3 loop is CASSIGGIPQETQYF. In DNA, the CDR3 is TGTGCCAGTAGTATCGGAGGGATACCTCAAGAGACCCAGTACTTC.

This clone has more than one count but fewer than ten. The V and J genes are TRBV5-6 and TRBJ1-1; 7 bases fit TRBD1. The CDR3 extends over 16 amino acids. V dropped 3 bases and J dropped 0; count of bases not matched to a gene: 8. Per germline, CDR1 SGHDT and CDR2 YYEEEE. The CDR3 sequence: CASSWDRGGMNTEAFF. CDR3 nucleotides: TGTGCCAGCAGCTGGGACAGAGGGGGGATGAACACTGAAGCTTTCTTT.

This clone appeared a few times. The chain uses TRBV18 and TRBJ2-2; TRBD1 agrees at 8 bases. The CDR3 loop spans 15 amino acids. Per the germline V gene, CDR1 is KGHSH and CDR2 is LQKENI. With 4 bases clipped from V and 5 bases from J, the junction kept 6 bases outside the gene matches. CDR3 sequence: CASSLQGQATGELFF. In DNA, the CDR3 is TGTGCCAGCTCACTCCAGGGACAGGCAACCGGGGAGCTGTTTTTT.

This clone was seen repeatedly, ten times or more. V usage is TRBV29-1 and J usage is TRBJ2-7; 8 positions match TRBD1. Trimming removed 1 base from V and 9 bases from J; junction bases left unmatched: 11. The length of the CDR3 is 14 residues. The germline gives CDR1 SQVTM, CDR2 ANQGSEA. In nucleotides, the CDR3 is TGCAGCGTTGAAGTGGGGACAGGAAGGTCCGTGCAGTACTTC. This translates into CSVEVGTGRSVQYF.

This chain joins TRBV7-2 and TRBJ1-2; TRBD1 aligns across 7 bases. The CDR3 has 16 residues. The V segment lost 4 bases and the J segment 3 bases; nucleotides outside the gene matches: 11. Germline lookup yields CDR1 SGHTA and CDR2 FQGNSA. CDR3 DNA sequence: TGTGCCAGCAGCTGGAGACTAGGGGGCGCTTACTATGGCTACACCTTC. It encodes CASSWRLGGAYYGYTF. Together with reference TRBV7-2 and TRBJ1-2, the CDR3 gives the full variable domain: GAGVSQSPSNKVTEKGKDVELRCDPISGHTALYWYRQSLGQGLEFLIYFQGNSAPDKSGLPSDRFSAERTGGSVSTLTIQRTQQEDSAVYLCASSWRLGGAYYGYTFGSGTRLTVV.

This sequence joins TRBV7-2 and TRBJ1-1, with D possibly TRBD1 on 6 matching bases. Trimming removed 0 bases at V and 2 bases at J, with 10 bases between. Germline CDR1 and CDR2: SGHTA and FQGNSA. This CDR3 contains 15 residues. CDR3 coding DNA: TGTGCCAGCAGCTTAGCGAGGACAGCTAACACTGAAGCTTTCTTT. It is translated as CASSLARTANTEAFF.

This clone has just a few counts. The chain is built from TRBV4-2 and TRBJ1-1, with 8 bases aligning to TRBD1. The V gene end was trimmed by 0 bases and the J gene end by 5 bases; junction bases not matched to a gene: 2. Germline lookup yields CDR1 LGHNA and CDR2 YNFKEQ. The CDR3 is 14 amino acids. CDR3 protein: CASSQDYRGTEAFF. The CDR3, as DNA: TGTGCCAGCAGCCAAGATTACAGGGGGACTGAAGCTTTCTTT.

This clone was recorded a few times. The genes are TRBV28 and TRBJ2-1; the match to TRBD2 covers 11 bases. The CDR3 covers 17 residues. The V and J ends lost 6 bases and 8 bases, in that order; junction bases with no gene match: 15. CDR1 and CDR2 (germline): MDHEN, SYDVKM. CDR3 in DNA: TGTGCCAGCAGCCAATCCCTTAGCGGGAGGGTTATGTATGAGCAGTTCTTC. This gives the protein CASSQSLSGRVMYEQFF.

The V call is TRBV10-3, the J call TRBJ2-7; a weak D match, TRBD1 (6 bases). V lost 6 bases and J lost 2, with 20 bases in between. The CDR3 runs to 16 residues. Looked up from germline, CDR1 is ENHRY and CDR2 is SYGVKD. CDR3 in amino acids: CAIRTSSGTSPYEQYF. CDR3 nucleotide sequence: TGTGCCATCAGGACTTCCTCCGGGACAAGCCCCTACGAGCAGTACTTC.

The chain employs TRBV4-2 and TRBJ1-5; no clear D. V was pared by 0 bases and J by 1 base, with 4 bases between. Germline-derived CDR1 and CDR2 are LGHNA and YNFKEQ. The CDR3 sequence is 14 residues long. Here the CDR3 reads CASSQDISNQPQHF. For the CDR3, the DNA is TGTGCCAGCAGCCAAGATATAAGCAATCAGCCCCAGCATTTT.